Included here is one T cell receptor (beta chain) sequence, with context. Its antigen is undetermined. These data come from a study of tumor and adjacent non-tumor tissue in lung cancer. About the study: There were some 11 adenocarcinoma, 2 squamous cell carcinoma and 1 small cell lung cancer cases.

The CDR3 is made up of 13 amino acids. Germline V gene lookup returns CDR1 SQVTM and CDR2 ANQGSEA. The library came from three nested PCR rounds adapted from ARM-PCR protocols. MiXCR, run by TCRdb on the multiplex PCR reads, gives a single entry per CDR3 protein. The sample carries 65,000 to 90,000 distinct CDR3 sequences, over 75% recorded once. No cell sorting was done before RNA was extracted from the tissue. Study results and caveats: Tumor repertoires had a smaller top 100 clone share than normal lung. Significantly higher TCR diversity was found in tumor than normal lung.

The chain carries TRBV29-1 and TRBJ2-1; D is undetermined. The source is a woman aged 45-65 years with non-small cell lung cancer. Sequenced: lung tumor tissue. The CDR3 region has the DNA TGCAACGCTGAAGATAAGTCCCCAAATGAGCAGTTCTTC. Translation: CNAEDKSPNEQFF.